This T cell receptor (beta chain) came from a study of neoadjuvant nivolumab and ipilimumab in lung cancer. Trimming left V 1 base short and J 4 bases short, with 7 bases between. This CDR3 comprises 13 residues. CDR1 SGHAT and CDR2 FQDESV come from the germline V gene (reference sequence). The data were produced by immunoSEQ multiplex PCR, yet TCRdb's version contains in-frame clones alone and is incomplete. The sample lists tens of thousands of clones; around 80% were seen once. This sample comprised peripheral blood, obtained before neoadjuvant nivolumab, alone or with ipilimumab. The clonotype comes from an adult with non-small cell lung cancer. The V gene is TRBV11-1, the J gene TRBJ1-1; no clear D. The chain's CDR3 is CASSLGETTEAFF. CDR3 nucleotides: TGTGCCAGCAGCTTAGGAGAGACCACTGAAGCTTTCTTT.